One sample yielded the 15 T cell receptor beta chains listed below, sequenced in a study of molecular identifiers for immune sequencing clone quantification. TCRdb used MiXCR to reprocess the PCR reads, holding one entry per CDR3 protein. Among about 640,000 distinct CDR3 sequences listed, 20% were seen once. The specimen sequenced was naive CD8+ T cells from blood, with Jurkat cell RNA spiked in. Specified subset: FACS-sorted CD8+CD4-CCR7+CD45RA+ naive T cells. Every receptor here comes from a human donor in good health. Some libraries in this study had Jurkat cell RNA spiked in.

In its sample, this clonotype was seen a few times. The chain uses TRBV29-1 and TRBJ2-3; no clear D gene. The CDR3 runs to 11 residues. CDR1 is SQVTM, CDR2 ANQGSEA, per germline. V lost 7 bases to trimming and J lost 8 bases, with 13 bases between them. In DNA form, the CDR3 reads TGCAGCGCCCTGACCGCAGGTACGCAGTATTTT. This sequence encodes CSALTAGTQYF.

This clonotype was detected ten times or more. CDR3 in amino acids: CASEDRGETQYF. The CDR3 DNA follows: TGTGCCAGCGAGGACAGGGGAGAGACCCAGTACTTC. This chain uses TRBV2 with TRBJ2-5; TRBD1 matches at 9 bases. This CDR3 has 12 amino acids. Germline CDR1 is SNHLY and CDR2 is FYNNEI. The junction had 2 bases not matched to a gene; V was cut back by 8 bases and J by 4 bases.

This clonotype was seen a handful of times. This chain uses TRBV18 with TRBJ2-3; 10 nucleotides line up with TRBD2. This CDR3 contains 17 residues. Germline-derived CDR1 and CDR2 are KGHSH and LQKENI. J lost 3 bases, V lost 5 bases, and 11 bases had no gene match. The CDR3 is CASSTGLAGGGTDTQYF. In nucleotides, the CDR3 is TGTGCCAGCTCAACGGGTTTAGCGGGAGGTGGAACAGATACGCAGTATTTT.

Note on this clonotype: At one boundary the junction diverges from the germline segment, which might be a read error. This chain connects TRBV12-3 or TRBV12-4 to TRBJ1-1; D uncertain. The CDR3 consists of 15 residues. The CDR3: CASSEDGLMNAEAFF. The CDR3 coding sequence is TGTGCCAGCAGTGAAGACGGGCTAATGAACGCTGAAGCTTTCTTT.

This clonotype was counted many times. The J gene is TRBJ1-2, the V gene TRBV20-1; 7 nucleotides match TRBD1. Germline-derived CDR1 and CDR2 are DFQATT and SNEGSKA (reference sequence). V lost 4 bases and J lost 2; bases outside the gene matches: 4. The CDR3 totals 13 residues. The CDR3 DNA reads TGCAGTGCTAAGACGACAGGGAACTATGGCTACACCTTC. Translation gives CSAKTTGNYGYTF.

This clonotype was detected ten times or more. The J gene is TRBJ2-2, the V gene TRBV11-2; D is unresolved. Trimming took off 10 bases at V and 0 bases at J, with 9 bases between the two ends. The CDR3 sequence is 13 residues long. Germline CDR1 and CDR2: SGHAT and FQNNGV. The CDR3 coding sequence is TGTGCCACTGCACCCGCGAACACCGGGGAGCTGTTTTTT. It translates to CATAPANTGELFF.

Comments on this clonotype: The missing conserved phenylalanine or tryptophan at the end of this CDR3 makes a read error likely. The rearrangement uses TRBV9 and TRBJ1-4; a weak D match, TRBD1 (5 bases). The germline V gene has CDR1 SGDLS and CDR2 YYNGEE. The V gene lost 1 base and the J gene lost 5 bases, with 12 bases spanning the gap. This CDR3 has 15 amino acids. The CDR3 loop reads CASSVWGGVNEKLFS. DNA for the CDR3: TGTGCCAGCAGCGTATGGGGGGGGGTGAATGAAAAACTGTTTTCT.

Concerning this clonotype: This may arise from a read error, as a much more abundant clone is one base away. The rearrangement uses TRBV20-1 and TRBJ2-7; TRBD1 matches at 7 bases. CDR3 length equals 20 residues. The J segment lost 4 bases and the V segment lost 6 bases, leaving 30 bases of the junction unmatched. The germline CDR1 and CDR2 sequences are DFQATT and SNEGSKA (reference sequence). In DNA, the CDR3 is TGCAGTGCGGACCACTCAAGGGACAGAGCCGACCCGGGTACTCCATACGAGCAGTACTTC. Protein sequence: CSADHSRDRADPGTPYEQYF.

This clonotype was picked up a small number of times. The V call is TRBV3-1, the J call TRBJ1-1; D call uncertain. Germline loops: CDR1 LGHDT, CDR2 YNNKEL (reference sequence). The CDR3 runs 14 residues. V was trimmed by 2 bases and J by 2 bases, leaving 9 bases between them. CDR3 in amino acids: CASSQSGPNTEAFF. CDR3 coding DNA: TGTGCCAGCAGCCAATCGGGTCCTAACACTGAAGCTTTCTTT.

This clonotype was detected only a few times. V is TRBV19 and J is TRBJ1-5; 8 bases map to TRBD1. The junction had 4 bases not matched to a gene; V was cut back by 7 bases and J by 2 bases. CDR1 and CDR2 (germline): LNHDA, SQIVND (reference sequence). This CDR3 comprises 14 residues. The DNA of the CDR3 is TGTGCCAGTAATCCACAGGGGGGCAATCAGCCCCAGCATTTT. It translates to CASNPQGGNQPQHF.

This clonotype was counted at least ten times. This chain uses TRBV27 with TRBJ2-7, with a possible D match to TRBD2 (5 bases). Trimming left V 6 bases short and J 7 bases short, with 19 bases between. The germline gives CDR1 MNHEY, CDR2 SMNVEV (reference sequence). CDR3 length: 14 residues. Here the CDR3 reads CASSQSGLAEEQYF. Written as DNA, the CDR3 is TGTGCCAGCAGCCAAAGTGGCCTAGCCGAGGAGCAGTACTTC.

Comment on this clonotype: One junction end disagrees with the germline gene, perhaps due to a read error. The rearrangement links TRBV4-3 to TRBJ2-1; TRBD2 aligns across 8 bases. Germline V gene lookup returns CDR1 LGHNA and CDR2 YSLEER. The CDR3 runs to 17 residues. DNA for the CDR3: TGCGCCAGCAGCCAAGATCACGTAGCGGGGTCCTACAGTGAGCAGTTCTTC. It codes for CASSQDHVAGSYSEQFF.

Regarding this clonotype: Just one base apart from a much larger clone, this may be a read error. The CDR3 nucleotides read TGCGCCAGCAGCCAAGTGGGAGGGAAGAACACTGAAGCTCTCTTT. This sequence encodes CASSQVGGKNTEALF. The chain recombines TRBV4-1 with TRBJ1-1; D uncertain. CDR3 length: 15 amino acids. The germline V gene encodes CDR1 MGHRA and CDR2 YSYEKL.

On this clonotype: A much bigger clone sits one base away, suggesting this may be a read error. The chain combines TRBV12-3 or TRBV12-4 with TRBJ2-5; D not resolved. The length of the CDR3 is 13 residues. The chain's CDR3 is CASSQQTKETQCF. The CDR3 DNA reads as TGTGCCAGCAGCCAGCAAACCAAAGAGACCCAGTGCTTC.

Ten or more counts support this clonotype. This chain connects TRBV6-2 or TRBV6-3 to TRBJ1-5; 8 nucleotides line up with TRBD1. CDR1 and CDR2 from the germline V gene are MNHEY and SVGEGT. The CDR3 length is 14 residues. After removal of 6 bases from V and 6 bases from J, the junction contained 7 bases not matched to a gene. For the CDR3, the DNA is TGTGCCAGCAGCGTTGACAGGGGTGGTCAGCCCCAGCATTTT. This gives the protein CASSVDRGGQPQHF.